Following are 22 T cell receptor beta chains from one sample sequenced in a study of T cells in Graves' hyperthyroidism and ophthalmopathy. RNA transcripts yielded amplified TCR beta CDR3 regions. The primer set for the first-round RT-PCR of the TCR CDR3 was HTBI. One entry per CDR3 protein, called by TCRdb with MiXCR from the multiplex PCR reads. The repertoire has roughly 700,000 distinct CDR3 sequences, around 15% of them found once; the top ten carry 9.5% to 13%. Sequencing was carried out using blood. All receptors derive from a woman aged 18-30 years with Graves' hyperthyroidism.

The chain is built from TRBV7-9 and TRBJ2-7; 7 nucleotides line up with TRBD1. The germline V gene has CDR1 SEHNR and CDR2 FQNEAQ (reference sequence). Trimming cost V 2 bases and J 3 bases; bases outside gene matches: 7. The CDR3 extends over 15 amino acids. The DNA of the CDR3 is TGTGCCAGCAGCTTAACCTCGACAGGGAACTACGAGCAGTACTTC. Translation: CASSLTSTGNYEQYF.

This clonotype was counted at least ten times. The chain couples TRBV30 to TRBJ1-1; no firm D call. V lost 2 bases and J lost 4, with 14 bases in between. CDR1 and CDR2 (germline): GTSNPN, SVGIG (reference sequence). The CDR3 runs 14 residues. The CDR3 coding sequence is TGTGCCTGGAGTATTAAGCCGGGGATCACTGAAGCTTTCTTT. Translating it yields CAWSIKPGITEAFF.

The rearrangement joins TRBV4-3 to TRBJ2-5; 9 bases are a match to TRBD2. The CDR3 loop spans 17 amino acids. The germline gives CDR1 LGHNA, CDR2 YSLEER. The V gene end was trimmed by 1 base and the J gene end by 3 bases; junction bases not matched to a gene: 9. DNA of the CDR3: TGCGCCAGCAGCCAAGCAATAGCGGGAGAATATGAAGAGACCCAGTACTTC. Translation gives CASSQAIAGEYEETQYF.

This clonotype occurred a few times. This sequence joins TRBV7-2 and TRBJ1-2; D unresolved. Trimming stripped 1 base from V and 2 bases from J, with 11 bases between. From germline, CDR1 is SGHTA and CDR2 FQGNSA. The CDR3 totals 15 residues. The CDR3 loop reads CASSLDFRGNYGYTF. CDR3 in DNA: TGTGCCAGCAGCTTAGATTTTCGGGGAAACTATGGCTACACCTTC.

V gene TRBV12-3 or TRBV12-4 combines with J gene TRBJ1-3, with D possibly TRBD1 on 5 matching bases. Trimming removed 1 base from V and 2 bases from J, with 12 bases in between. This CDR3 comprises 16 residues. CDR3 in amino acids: CASSLGGVSTGNTIYF. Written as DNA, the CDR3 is TGTGCCAGCAGTTTAGGGGGGGTCTCAACTGGAAACACCATATATTTT.

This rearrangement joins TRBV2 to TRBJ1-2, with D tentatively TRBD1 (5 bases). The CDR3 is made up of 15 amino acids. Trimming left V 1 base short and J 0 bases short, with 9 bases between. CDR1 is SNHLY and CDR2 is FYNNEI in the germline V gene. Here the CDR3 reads CASSEEGFPNYGYTF. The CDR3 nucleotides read TGTGCCAGCAGTGAAGAGGGGTTCCCTAACTATGGCTACACCTTC.

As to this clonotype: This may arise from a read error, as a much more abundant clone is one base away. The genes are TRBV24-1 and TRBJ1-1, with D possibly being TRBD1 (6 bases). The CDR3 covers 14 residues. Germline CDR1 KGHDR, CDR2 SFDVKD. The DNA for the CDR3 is TGTACCACCAGTGATGACAGGTTAGACACTGAAGCTTTCTTT. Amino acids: CTTSDDRLDTEAFF.

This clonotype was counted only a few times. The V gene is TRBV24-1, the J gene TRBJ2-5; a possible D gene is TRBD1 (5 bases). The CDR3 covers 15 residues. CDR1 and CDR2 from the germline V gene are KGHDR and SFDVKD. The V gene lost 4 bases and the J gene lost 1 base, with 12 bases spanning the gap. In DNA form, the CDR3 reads TGTGCCACCAGTGACACGACAGTACCCCAAGAGACCCAGTACTTC. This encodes CATSDTTVPQETQYF.

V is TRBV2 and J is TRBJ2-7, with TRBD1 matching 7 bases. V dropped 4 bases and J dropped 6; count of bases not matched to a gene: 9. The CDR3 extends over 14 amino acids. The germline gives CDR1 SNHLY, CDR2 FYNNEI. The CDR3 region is CASSGDRFNSEQYF. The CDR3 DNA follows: TGTGCCAGCAGTGGGGACAGATTCAACTCCGAGCAGTACTTC.

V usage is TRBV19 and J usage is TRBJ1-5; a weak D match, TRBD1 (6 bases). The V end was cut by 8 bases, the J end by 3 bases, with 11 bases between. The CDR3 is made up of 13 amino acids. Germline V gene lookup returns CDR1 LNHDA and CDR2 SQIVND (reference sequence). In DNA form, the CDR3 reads TGTGCCAGTCGCCGGGACAACAATCAGCCCCAGCATTTT. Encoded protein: CASRRDNNQPQHF.

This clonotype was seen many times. CDR3 sequence (DNA): TGTGCCAGCAGTTCCTTACTCGGGGGCACTGAAGCTTTCTTT. Its protein product is CASSSLLGGTEAFF. The gene calls are TRBV28 and TRBJ1-1; D may be TRBD1 (5 bases). Germline loops: CDR1 MDHEN, CDR2 SYDVKM. Trimming cost V 4 bases and J 4 bases, with 13 bases left between them. The CDR3 has 14 residues. The full variable domain, rest sourced from reference TRBV28 and TRBJ1-1, is DVKVTQSSRYLVKRTGEKVFLECVQDMDHENMFWYRQDPGLGLRLIYFSYDVKMKEKGDIPEGYSVSREKKERFSLILESASTNQTSMYLCASSSLLGGTEAFFGQGTRLTVV.

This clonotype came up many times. This CDR3 is CASSYVTARNTGELFF. As DNA, the CDR3 is TGTGCCAGCAGTTACGTGACAGCTAGGAACACCGGGGAGCTGTTTTTT. The chain couples TRBV6-5 to TRBJ2-2, with a tentative D call TRBD1 (5 bases). This CDR3 has 16 amino acids. Germline V lookup: CDR1 MNHEY, CDR2 SVGAGI. V was clipped by 2 bases and J by 1 base, with 11 bases between them.

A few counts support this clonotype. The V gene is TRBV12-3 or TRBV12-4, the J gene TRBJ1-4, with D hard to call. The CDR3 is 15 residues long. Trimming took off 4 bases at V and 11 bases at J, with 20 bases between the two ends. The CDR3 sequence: CASSSMDRTTRKLFF. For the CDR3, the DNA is TGTGCCAGCAGTTCTATGGACCGAACTACGAGGAAACTGTTTTTT.

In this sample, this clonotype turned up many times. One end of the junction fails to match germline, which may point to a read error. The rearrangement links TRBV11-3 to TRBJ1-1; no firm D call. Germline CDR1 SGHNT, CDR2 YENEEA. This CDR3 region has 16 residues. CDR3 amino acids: CASSLDQRLSNTEAFF. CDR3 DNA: TGTGCCAGCAGCCTAGATCAACGACTCTCGAACACTGAAGCTTTCTTT. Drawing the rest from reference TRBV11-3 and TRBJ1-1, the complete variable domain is EAGVVQSPRYKIIEKKQPVAFWCNPISGHNTLYWYLQNLGQGPELLIRYENEEAVDDSQLPKDRFSAERLKGVDSTLKIQPAELGDSAVYLCASSLDQRLSNTEAFFGQGTRLTVV.

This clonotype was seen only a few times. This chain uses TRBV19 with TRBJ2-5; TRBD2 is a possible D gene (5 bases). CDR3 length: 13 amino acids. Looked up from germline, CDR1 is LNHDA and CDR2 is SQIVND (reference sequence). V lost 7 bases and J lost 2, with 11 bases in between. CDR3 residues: CASTLTGQETQYF. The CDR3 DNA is TGTGCCAGTACCCTGACGGGGCAAGAGACCCAGTACTTC.

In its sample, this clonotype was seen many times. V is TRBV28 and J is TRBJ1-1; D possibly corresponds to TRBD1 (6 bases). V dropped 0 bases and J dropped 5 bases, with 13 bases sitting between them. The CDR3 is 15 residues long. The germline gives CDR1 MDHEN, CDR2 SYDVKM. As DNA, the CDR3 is TGTGCCAGCAGTTTATGGAAGGGGGTTGGGACTGAAGCTTTCTTT. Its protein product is CASSLWKGVGTEAFF.

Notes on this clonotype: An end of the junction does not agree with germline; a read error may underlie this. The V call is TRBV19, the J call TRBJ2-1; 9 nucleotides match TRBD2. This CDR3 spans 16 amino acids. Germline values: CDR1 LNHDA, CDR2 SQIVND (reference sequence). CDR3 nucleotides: TGTGCCAGTAGTATAGATCAGCGGGAGGTTTACAATGAGCGGTTCTTC. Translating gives CASSIDQREVYNERFF.

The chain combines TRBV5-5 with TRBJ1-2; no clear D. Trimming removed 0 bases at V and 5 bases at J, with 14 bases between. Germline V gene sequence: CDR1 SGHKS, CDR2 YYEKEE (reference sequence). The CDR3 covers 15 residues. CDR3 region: CASSLVPDPRYGYTF. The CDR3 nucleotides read TGTGCCAGCAGCTTGGTTCCAGACCCTAGGTATGGCTACACCTTC.

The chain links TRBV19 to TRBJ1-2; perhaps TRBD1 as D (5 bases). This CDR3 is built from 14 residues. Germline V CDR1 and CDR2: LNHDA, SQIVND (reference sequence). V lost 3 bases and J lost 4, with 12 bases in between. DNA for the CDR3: TGTGCCAGTAGTATCGGCGGGGACGTCTATGGCTACACCTTC. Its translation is CASSIGGDVYGYTF.

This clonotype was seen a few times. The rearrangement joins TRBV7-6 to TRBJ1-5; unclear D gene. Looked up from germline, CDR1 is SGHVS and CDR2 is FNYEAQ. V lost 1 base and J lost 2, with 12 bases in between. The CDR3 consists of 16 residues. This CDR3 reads CASSLGQAFGNQPQHF. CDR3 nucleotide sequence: TGTGCCAGCAGCTTAGGGCAGGCATTCGGCAATCAGCCCCAGCATTTT.

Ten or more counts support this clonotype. CDR3 coding DNA: TGTGCCAGCTCCCAGGGGGCGGGTGAAGCTTTCTTT. Translating it yields CASSQGAGEAFF. This chain links TRBV18 with TRBJ1-1; 8 bases map to TRBD1. V shed 6 bases, J shed 7 bases, and the junction held 4 bases outside the gene matches. CDR3 size: 12 residues. CDR1 and CDR2 (germline): KGHSH, LQKENI.

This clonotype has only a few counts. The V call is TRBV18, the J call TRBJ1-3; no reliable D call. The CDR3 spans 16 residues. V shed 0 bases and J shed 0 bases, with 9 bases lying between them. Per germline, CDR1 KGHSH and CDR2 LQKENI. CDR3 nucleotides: TGTGCCAGCTCACCACCGACCAGCCGCTCTGGAAACACCATATATTTT. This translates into CASSPPTSRSGNTIYF. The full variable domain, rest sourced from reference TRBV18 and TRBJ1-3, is NAGVMQNPRHLVRRRGQEARLRCSPMKGHSHVYWYRQLPEEGLKFMVYLQKENIIDESGMPKERFSAEFPKEGPSILRIQQVVRGDSAAYFCASSPPTSRSGNTIYFGEGSWLTVV.